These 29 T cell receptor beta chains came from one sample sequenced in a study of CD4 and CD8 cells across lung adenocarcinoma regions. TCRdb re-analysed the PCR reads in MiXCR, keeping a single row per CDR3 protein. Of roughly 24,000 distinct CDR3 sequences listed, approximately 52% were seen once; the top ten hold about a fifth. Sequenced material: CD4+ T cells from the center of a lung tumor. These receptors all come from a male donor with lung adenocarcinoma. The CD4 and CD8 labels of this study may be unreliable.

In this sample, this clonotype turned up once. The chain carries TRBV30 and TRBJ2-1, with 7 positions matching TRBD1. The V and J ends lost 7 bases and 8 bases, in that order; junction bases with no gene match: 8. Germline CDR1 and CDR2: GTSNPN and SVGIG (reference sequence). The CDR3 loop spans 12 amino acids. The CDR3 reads CASTQGVHEQFF. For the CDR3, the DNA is TGTGCCTCGACTCAGGGGGTGCATGAGCAGTTCTTC.

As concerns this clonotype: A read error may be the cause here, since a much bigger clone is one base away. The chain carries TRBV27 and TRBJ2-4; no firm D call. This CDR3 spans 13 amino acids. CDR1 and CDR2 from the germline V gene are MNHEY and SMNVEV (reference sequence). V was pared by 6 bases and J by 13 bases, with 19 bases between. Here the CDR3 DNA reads TGTGCCAGCAGCCCTACACACTACAATGAGCAGTACTTC. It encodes CASSPTHYNEQYF.

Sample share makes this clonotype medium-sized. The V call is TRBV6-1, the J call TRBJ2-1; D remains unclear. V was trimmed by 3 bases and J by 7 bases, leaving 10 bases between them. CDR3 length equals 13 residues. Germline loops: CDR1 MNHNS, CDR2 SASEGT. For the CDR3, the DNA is TGTGCCAGCAGTGACCCCCTTAGAAATGAGCAGTTCTTC. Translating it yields CASSDPLRNEQFF.

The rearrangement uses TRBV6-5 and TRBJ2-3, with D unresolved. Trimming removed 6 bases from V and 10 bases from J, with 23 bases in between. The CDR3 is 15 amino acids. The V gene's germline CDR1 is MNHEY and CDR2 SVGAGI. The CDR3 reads CASRLQSVIPGAQYF. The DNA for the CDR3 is TGTGCCAGCAGACTCCAGTCTGTGATTCCCGGTGCGCAGTATTTT.

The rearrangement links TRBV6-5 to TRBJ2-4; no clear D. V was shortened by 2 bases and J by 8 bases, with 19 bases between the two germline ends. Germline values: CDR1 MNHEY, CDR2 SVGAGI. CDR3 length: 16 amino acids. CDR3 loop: CASSYGGIADVDIQYF. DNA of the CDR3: TGTGCCAGCAGTTACGGTGGAATCGCGGACGTTGACATTCAGTACTTC.

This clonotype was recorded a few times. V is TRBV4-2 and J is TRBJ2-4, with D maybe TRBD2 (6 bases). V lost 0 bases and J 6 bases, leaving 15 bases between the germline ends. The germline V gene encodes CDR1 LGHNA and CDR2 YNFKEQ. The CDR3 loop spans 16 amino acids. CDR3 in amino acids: CASSQDNTHGGNIQYF. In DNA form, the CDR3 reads TGTGCCAGCAGCCAAGATAATACCCACGGGGGAAACATTCAGTACTTC.

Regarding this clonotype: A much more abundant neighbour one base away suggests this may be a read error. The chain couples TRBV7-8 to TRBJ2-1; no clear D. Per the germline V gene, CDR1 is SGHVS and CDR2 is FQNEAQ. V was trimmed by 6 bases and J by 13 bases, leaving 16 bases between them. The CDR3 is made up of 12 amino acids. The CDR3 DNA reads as TGTGCCAGCAGACCGTACCAAGAGACCCAGTTCTTC. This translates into CASRPYQETQFF.

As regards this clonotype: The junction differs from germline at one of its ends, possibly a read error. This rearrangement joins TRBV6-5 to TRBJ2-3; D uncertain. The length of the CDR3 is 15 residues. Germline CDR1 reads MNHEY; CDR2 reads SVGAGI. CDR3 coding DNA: TGTGCCAGCAGTTACGACATCTACAGCAAAGATACGCAGTACTTT. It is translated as CASSYDIYSKDTQYF.

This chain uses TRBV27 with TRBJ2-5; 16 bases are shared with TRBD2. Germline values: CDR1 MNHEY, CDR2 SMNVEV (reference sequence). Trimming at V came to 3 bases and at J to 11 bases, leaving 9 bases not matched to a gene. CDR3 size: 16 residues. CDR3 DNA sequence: TGTGCCAGCAGTTTGTCAGGGGGGACTAGCGGGAGGGAGCAGTACTTC. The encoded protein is CASSLSGGTSGREQYF.

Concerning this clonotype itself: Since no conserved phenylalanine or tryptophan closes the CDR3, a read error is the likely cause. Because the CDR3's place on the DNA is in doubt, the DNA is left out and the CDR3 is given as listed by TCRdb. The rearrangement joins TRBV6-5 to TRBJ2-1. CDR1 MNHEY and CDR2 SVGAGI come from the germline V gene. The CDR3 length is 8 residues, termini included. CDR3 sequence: CASSYSSM.

CDR3 protein: CASRGVRGKNTQYF. CDR3 sequence (DNA): TGTGCCAGCAGGGGGGTAAGAGGCAAAAATACGCAGTATTTT. This sequence joins TRBV6-1 and TRBJ2-3, with D perhaps assigned TRBD1 or TRBD2 (5 bases each). Trimming cost V 6 bases and J 7 bases, with 17 bases left between them. The germline CDR1 and CDR2 sequences are MNHNS and SASEGT. This CDR3 is built from 14 residues.

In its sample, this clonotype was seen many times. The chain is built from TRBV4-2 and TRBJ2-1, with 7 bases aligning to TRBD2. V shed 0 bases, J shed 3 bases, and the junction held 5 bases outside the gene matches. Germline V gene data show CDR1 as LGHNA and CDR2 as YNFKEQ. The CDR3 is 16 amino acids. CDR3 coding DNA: TGTGCCAGCAGCCAAGACGGGGCTAGCGGCTACAATGAGCAGTTCTTC. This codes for CASSQDGASGYNEQFF.

The CDR3 DNA is TGCGCCAGCTCCCCACAGGTAGCGGGCACCGGGGAGCAGTATTTT. Protein: CASSPQVAGTGEQYF. This chain links TRBV10-2 with TRBJ2-2; 7 bases map to TRBD2. The end of the DNA is better explained by TRBJ2-3, so the J call may be wrong. The CDR3 loop spans 15 amino acids. Germline lookup yields CDR1 WSHSY and CDR2 SAAADI.

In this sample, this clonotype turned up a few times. The CDR3 region is CASSPTPSGHYEQYF. As DNA, the CDR3 is TGTGCCAGCAGTCCCACTCCTAGCGGGCATTACGAGCAGTACTTC. The chain recombines TRBV6-1 with TRBJ2-7; TRBD2 matches at 8 bases. The CDR3 consists of 15 residues. CDR1 and CDR2 (germline): MNHNS, SASEGT. With 5 bases clipped from V and 4 bases from J, the junction kept 10 bases outside the gene matches.

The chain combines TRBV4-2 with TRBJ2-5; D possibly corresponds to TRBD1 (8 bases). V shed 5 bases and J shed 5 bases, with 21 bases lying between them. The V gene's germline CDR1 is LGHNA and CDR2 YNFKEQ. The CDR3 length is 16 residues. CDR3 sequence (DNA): TGTGCCAGCAGCTCCGAGGGAGGACAGGGAGGGGAGACCCAGTACTTC. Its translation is CASSSEGGQGGETQYF.

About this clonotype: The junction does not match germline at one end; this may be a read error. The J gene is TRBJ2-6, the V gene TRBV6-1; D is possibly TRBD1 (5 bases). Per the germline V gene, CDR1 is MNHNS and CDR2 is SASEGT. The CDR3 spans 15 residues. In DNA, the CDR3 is TGTGCCAGCAGTCAGGCACTCACTGGGGCCAACGTGCAGAATTTC. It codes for CASSQALTGANVQNF.

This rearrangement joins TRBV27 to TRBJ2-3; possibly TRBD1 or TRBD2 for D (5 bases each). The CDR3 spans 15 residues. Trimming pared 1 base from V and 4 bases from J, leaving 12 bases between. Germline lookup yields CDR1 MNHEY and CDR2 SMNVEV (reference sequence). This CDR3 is CASSLWGSGADTQYF. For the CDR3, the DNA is TGTGCCAGCAGTTTATGGGGGTCTGGGGCAGATACGCAGTATTTT.

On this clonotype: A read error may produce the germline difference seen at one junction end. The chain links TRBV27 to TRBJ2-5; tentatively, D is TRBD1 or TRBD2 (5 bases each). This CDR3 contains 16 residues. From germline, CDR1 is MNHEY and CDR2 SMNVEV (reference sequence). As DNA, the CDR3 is TGTGCCAGCGGGGGAACCCAGAGACATGACCAAGATACCCAGTACTTT. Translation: CASGGTQRHDQDTQYF.

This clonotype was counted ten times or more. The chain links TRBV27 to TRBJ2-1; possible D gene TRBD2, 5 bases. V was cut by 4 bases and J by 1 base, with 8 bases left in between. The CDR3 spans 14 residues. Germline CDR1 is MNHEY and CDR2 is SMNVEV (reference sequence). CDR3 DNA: TGTGCCAGCAGTTCCGGGGTTTCCTACAATGAGCAGTTCTTC. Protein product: CASSSGVSYNEQFF.

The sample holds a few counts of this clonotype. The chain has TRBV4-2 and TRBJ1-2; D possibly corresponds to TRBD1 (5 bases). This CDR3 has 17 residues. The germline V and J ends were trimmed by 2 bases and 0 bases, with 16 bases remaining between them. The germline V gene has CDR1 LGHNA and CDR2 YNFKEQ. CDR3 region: CASSQTYGALANYGYTF. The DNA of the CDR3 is TGTGCCAGCAGCCAAACATACGGGGCATTAGCTAACTATGGCTACACCTTC.

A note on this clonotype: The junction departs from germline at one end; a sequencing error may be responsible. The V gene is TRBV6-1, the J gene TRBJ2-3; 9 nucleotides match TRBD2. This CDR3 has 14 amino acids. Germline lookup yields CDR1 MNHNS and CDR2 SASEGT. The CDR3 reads CASKREVSTDTQYF. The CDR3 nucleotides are TGTGCCAGTAAGCGGGAGGTGAGCACAGATACGCAGTATTTC.

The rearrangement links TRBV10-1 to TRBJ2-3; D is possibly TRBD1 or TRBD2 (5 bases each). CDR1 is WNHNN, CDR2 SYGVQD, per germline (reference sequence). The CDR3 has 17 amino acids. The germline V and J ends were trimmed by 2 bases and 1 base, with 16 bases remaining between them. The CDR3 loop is CASSEGGGGFGTDTQYF. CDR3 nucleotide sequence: TGCGCCAGCAGTGAGGGGGGTGGCGGTTTTGGCACAGATACGCAGTATTTT.

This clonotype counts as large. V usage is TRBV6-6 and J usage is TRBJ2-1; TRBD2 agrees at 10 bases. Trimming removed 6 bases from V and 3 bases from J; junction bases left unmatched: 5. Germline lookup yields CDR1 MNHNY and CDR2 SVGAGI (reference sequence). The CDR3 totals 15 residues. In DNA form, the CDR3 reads TGTGCCAGCAGCCGGACTAGCGGAGACTACAATGAGCAGTTCTTC. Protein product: CASSRTSGDYNEQFF.

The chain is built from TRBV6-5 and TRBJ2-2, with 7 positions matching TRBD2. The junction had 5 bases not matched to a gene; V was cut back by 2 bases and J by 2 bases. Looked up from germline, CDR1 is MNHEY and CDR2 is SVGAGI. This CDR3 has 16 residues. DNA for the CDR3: TGTGCCAGCAGTTACGCCGCGGGAGTCAACACCGGGGAGCTGTTTTTT. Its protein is CASSYAAGVNTGELFF.

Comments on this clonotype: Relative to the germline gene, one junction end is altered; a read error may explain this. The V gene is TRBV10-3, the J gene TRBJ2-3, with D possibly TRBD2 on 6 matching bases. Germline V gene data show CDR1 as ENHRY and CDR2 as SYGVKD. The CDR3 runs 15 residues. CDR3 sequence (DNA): TGTGCCATCAGACTCCAGTCCGGGAGCCCCGGTACGCTGTATTTT. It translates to CAIRLQSGSPGTLYF.

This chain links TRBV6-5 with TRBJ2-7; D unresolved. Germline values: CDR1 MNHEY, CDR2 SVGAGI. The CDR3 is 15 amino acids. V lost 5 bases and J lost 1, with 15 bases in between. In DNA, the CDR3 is TGTGCCAGCAGTCTATCGGCGTCCGATTCCTACGAGCAGTACTTC. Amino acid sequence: CASSLSASDSYEQYF.

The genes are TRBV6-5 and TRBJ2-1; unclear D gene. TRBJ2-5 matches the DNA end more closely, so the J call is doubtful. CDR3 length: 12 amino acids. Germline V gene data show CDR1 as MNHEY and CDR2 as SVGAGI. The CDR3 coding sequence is TGTGCCAGCAGTTATAACCAAGAGACCCAGTACTTC. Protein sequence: CASSYNQETQYF.

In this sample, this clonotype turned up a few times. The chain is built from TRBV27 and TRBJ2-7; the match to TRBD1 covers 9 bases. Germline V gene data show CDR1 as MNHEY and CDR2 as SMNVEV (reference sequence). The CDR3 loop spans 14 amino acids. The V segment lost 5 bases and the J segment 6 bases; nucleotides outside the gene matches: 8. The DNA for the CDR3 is TGTGCCAGCAGTACGGGACAGGGCCTTCGCGAGCAGTACTTC. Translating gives CASSTGQGLREQYF.

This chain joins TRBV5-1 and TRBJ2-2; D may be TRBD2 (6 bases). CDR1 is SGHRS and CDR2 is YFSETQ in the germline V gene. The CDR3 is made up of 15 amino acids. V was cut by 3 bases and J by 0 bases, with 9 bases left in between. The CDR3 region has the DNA TGCGCCAGCAGCTCGACTAGTCCGAACACCGGGGAGCTGTTTTTT. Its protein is CASSSTSPNTGELFF.